This T cell receptor beta chain appears in the sequencing data of a study of blood T cells in healthy people across ages. Study-wide results and caveats: Roughly linearly, TCR beta diversity per million T cells fell as age increased. Diversity figures based on one million T cells were deemed too low. Naive CD4+ cell counts and diversity both ran higher in long-lived than in aged donors.

Using a J-beta primer mix together with a sample-barcoded 5' primer, a second PCR was run for about 6 to 11 cycles. Through a template-switch adaptor with 12 random nucleotides, each cDNA molecule received a tag. Via MiXCR, TCRdb re-called the 5' RACE reads, giving one row per CDR3 protein. The table includes almost 1 million distinct CDR3 sequences, around 54% detected once. This clonotype was recorded a few times. Its antigen is unidentified. This sequence was found in a woman aged 60 to 75 in good health. The sample taken for sequencing was blood.

The CDR3 loop reads CASADRIPYGYTF. Written as DNA, the CDR3 is TGTGCCAGCGCCGACCGAATTCCCTATGGCTACACCTTC. The chain has TRBV27 and TRBJ1-2; the D is unclear. This CDR3 spans 13 amino acids. Germline CDR1 MNHEY, CDR2 SMNVEV (reference sequence). V was trimmed by 8 bases and J by 4 bases, leaving 14 bases between them.